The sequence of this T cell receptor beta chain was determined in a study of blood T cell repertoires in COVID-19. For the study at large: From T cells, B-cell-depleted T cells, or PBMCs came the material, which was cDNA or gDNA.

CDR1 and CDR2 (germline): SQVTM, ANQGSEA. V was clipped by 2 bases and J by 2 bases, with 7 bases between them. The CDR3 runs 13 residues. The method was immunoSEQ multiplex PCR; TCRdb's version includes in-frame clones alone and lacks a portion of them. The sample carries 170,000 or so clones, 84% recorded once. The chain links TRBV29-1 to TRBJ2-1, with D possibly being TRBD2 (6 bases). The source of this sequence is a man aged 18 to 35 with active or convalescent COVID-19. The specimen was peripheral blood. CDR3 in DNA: TGCAGCGTTGAACGGGGGACCTACAATGAGCAGTTCTTC. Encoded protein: CSVERGTYNEQFF.